Listed below are T cell receptor beta chains from one sample, sequenced in a study of blood T cell repertoires in COVID-19. The repertoire was sequenced with immunoSEQ multiplex PCR; TCRdb's copy has only in-frame clones and lacks some. The data contain roughly 120,000 clones, around 76% of them singletons. Sequencing was done on a sample of peripheral blood. The receptors were gathered from a man in his 70s with acute or convalescent COVID-19. The CDR3 runs from the conserved cysteine through the conserved F or W. Each record gives: V gene, J gene, D gene, clone size, CDR3 DNA, CDR3 protein. The D gene is left open where the match is weak. Part of the rows lack a size; the others show once, few, many or a class for expanded clones.

>TRBV27|TRBJ1-2|.|.
TGTGCCAGCAGTTTATCCGTGTTAGACTATGGCTACACCTTC
CASSLSVLDYGYTF
>TRBV4-3|TRBJ2-5|.|.
TGCGCCAGCAGCCAAGATCGATTCCCAGGAGAGACCCAGTACTTC
CASSQDRFPGETQYF
>TRBV6-2/TRBV6-3|TRBJ1-2|.|.
TGTGCCAGCAGTTACTCGTACAGCAACTATGGCTACACCTTC
CASSYSYSNYGYTF
>TRBV4-3|TRBJ1-1|.|.
TGCGCCAGCAGCCAAGATTCGGGGGGAATGAACACTGAAGCTTTCTTT
CASSQDSGGMNTEAFF
>TRBV18|TRBJ1-3|.|.
TGTGCCAGCTCACCACGCAGGGACTCTGGAAACACCATATATTTT
CASSPRRDSGNTIYF
>TRBV14|TRBJ2-7|.|few
TGTGCCAGCAGCCCCACCACTATATACGAGCAGTACTTC
CASSPTTIYEQYF
>TRBV29-1|TRBJ1-1|.|.
TGCAGCGTTGAAAGCCCCCGCGTAGCTTTCTTT
CSVESPRVAFF
>TRBV12-3/TRBV12-4|TRBJ2-1|.|.
TGTGCCAGCAGTTTAGAAGGGGTTGAGCAGTTCTTC
CASSLEGVEQFF
>TRBV11-3|TRBJ1-2|.|.
TGTGCCAGCAGCTTAGCCCACCTATCTAACTATGGCTACACCTTC
CASSLAHLSNYGYTF
>TRBV27|TRBJ1-1|.|.
TGTGCCAGCAGTTTGTCAGTGAACACTGAAGCTTTCTTT
CASSLSVNTEAFF
>TRBV11-3|TRBJ1-2|TRBD1|.
TGTGCCAGCAGCTTGACAGGGATCTATGGCTACACCTTC
CASSLTGIYGYTF
>TRBV19|TRBJ2-7|TRBD1|.
TGTGCCAGTAGTACGCAGGGGGCCAGTGCCTACGAGCAGTACTTC
CASSTQGASAYEQYF
>TRBV5-1|TRBJ2-2|TRBD2|once
TGCGCCAGCAGCTCCAGGGAGGGCGGGGAGCTGTTTTTT
CASSSREGGELFF
>TRBV25-1|TRBJ1-2|TRBD1|.
TGTGCCAGCAGTGAATCCGGGACAGGGGGTGGTAACTATGGCTACACCTTC
CASSESGTGGGNYGYTF
>TRBV7-9|TRBJ2-2|TRBD1|once
TGTGCCAGCAGCGAAGCGGCTGGGCAGGGGGCCGATACCGGGGAGCTGTTTTTT
CASSEAAGQGADTGELFF
>TRBV7-2|TRBJ2-5|TRBD2|.
TGTGCCAGCAGCTCCCGACTAGCGGGGGGAGAGACCCAGTACTTC
CASSSRLAGGETQYF
>TRBV6-1|TRBJ2-1|.|.
TGTGCCAGCAGTGAAGCGGGGGGTCCTACCTCCTACAATGAGCAGTTCTTC
CASSEAGGPTSYNEQFF
>TRBV9|TRBJ1-6|.|.
TGTGCCAGCAGCGTAGGACAGGTGGAAAATTCACCCCTCCACTTT
CASSVGQVENSPLHF
>TRBV3-1/TRBV3-2|TRBJ1-2|.|.
TGTGCCAGCAGCCAAGCAGGCTATGGCTACACCTTC
CASSQAGYGYTF
>TRBV5-1|TRBJ2-7|TRBD1|.
TGCGCCAGCAGCGCTGGGACAGGGCCCCTCTACGAGCAGTACTTC
CASSAGTGPLYEQYF
>TRBV24-1|TRBJ2-1|TRBD2|few
TGTGCCACCAGTGATTTGTCGGGGGGATACAATGAGCAGTTCTTC
CATSDLSGGYNEQFF
>TRBV7-2|TRBJ1-5|.|once
TGTGCCAGCAGCTTAGCGCAGACTGCAACTCGGCCCCAGCATTTT
CASSLAQTATRPQHF
>TRBV6-4|TRBJ2-1|.|.
TGTGCCAGCAGTGACCGGTTAACCAATGAGCAGTTCTTC
CASSDRLTNEQFF
>TRBV24-1|TRBJ1-1|TRBD1|few
TGTGCCACCAGTGACCCCACAGGGGGCGAAACCGAGGCTTTCTTT
CATSDPTGGETEAFF
>TRBV11-3|TRBJ1-4|.|few
TGTGCCAGCAGCTTAGAGGGAGGGTTCCGGGAAAAACTGTTTTTT
CASSLEGGFREKLFF
>TRBV5-1|TRBJ2-5|TRBD1|.
TGCGCCAGCAGCCTCGGGACAGGGAAAGAGACCCAGTACTTC
CASSLGTGKETQYF
>TRBV7-9|TRBJ2-1|TRBD2|.
TGTGCCAGCAGAGAACTAGCGGGGCCGGGTGGTGAGCAGTTCTTC
CASRELAGPGGEQFF
>TRBV7-2|TRBJ1-2|.|.
TGTGCCAGCAGCTTCCCTGTCGGTCAGGGTGGTGGCTACACCTTC
CASSFPVGQGGGYTF
>TRBV5-1|TRBJ2-3|TRBD2|.
TGCGCCAGCAGCTTGGCGGGGGGGGCAGATACGCAGTATTTT
CASSLAGGADTQYF
>TRBV18|TRBJ1-1|.|.
TGTGCCAGCTCACCATCTGCGGCGGAGGGTGAAGCTTTCTTT
CASSPSAAEGEAFF
>TRBV7-3|TRBJ2-1|.|.
TGTGCCAGCAGCTTAACGCCTGGCGGTTCCTACAATGAGCAGTTCTTC
CASSLTPGGSYNEQFF
>TRBV7-6|TRBJ1-3|TRBD1|few
TGTGCCAGCAGCTTATCGACAGGGGGCTCTGGAAACACCATATATTTT
CASSLSTGGSGNTIYF
>TRBV10-3|TRBJ1-5|.|.
TGTGCCATCAGTGCCGACAATTCCCAGCCCCAGCATTTT
CAISADNSQPQHF
>TRBV5-1|TRBJ1-2|.|.
TGCGCCAGCAGCTTGGGACAGGCCTCCTTGGGCTACACCTTC
CASSLGQASLGYTF
>TRBV6-1|TRBJ1-1|.|.
TGTGCCAGCAGTGAGGGTCGGCGGGATTTCGCCGCTTTCTTT
CASSEGRRDFAAFF
>TRBV25-1|TRBJ1-6|.|.
TGTGCCAGCAGTGAATCGGCAGGGGCTTTAGGCTCACCCCTCCACTTT
CASSESAGALGSPLHF
>TRBV18|TRBJ1-1|TRBD1|.
TGTGCCAGCTCACCAAGCAGGGGGCTGGGCACTGAAGCTTTCTTT
CASSPSRGLGTEAFF
>TRBV1|TRBJ2-3|.|.
TGCACCAGCAGCCACGCCCGGCGGCGGGGGCCTGACACAGATACGCAGTATTTT
CTSSHARRRGPDTDTQYF
>TRBV30|TRBJ2-7|.|.
TGTGCCTGGAGTGACAGGGCGGCAGGGGTTGCCTACTACGAGCAGTACTTC
CAWSDRAAGVAYYEQYF
>TRBV19|TRBJ1-1|TRBD1|once
TGTGCCAGTAGTATTAACAGGGGGAAGAACACTGAAGCTTTCTTT
CASSINRGKNTEAFF
>TRBV11-3|TRBJ1-1|TRBD1|.
TGTGCCAGCGCATCCGGGACAGGGCCCACTGAAGCTTTCTTT
CASASGTGPTEAFF